Listed here are 15 T cell receptor beta chains from one sample, sequenced in a study of blood T cell repertoires in COVID-19 (dated by TCRdb to 2018 to 2020). Library preparation was by the immunoSEQ multiplex PCR assay. In its TCRdb copy, this immuneACCESS table keeps in-frame sequences only and misses some clones. Where compared with another copy, unresolved V genes explain less than half of these, and the others have no known cause. A total of about 220,000 clones appear in this sample, around 85% of them only once. Roughly 5% of the sample is in the top ten clones. The sample taken for sequencing was peripheral blood. These receptors all stem from a human donor in a cohort sampled during active COVID-19.

Only one count was recorded for this clone. The chain recombines TRBV28 with TRBJ2-7; weak D call: TRBD1 (5 bases). Looked up from germline, CDR1 is MDHEN and CDR2 is SYDVKM. Trimming left V 5 bases short and J 4 bases short, with 9 bases between. The CDR3 spans 12 residues. In DNA form, the CDR3 reads TGTGCCAGCAGTCGACAGCGTTACGAGCAGTACTTC. As protein: CASSRQRYEQYF.

The chain links TRBV2 to TRBJ2-7, with 7 bases matching TRBD1. Germline V gene sequence: CDR1 SNHLY, CDR2 FYNNEI. The CDR3 is made up of 16 amino acids. Germline trimming cut 6 bases from V and 3 bases from J; bases unmatched to any gene: 14. The CDR3 loop reads CASSVARDSFRYEQYF. The DNA for the CDR3 is TGTGCCAGCAGCGTCGCCCGGGACAGTTTTCGCTACGAGCAGTACTTC. Full variable domain (rest looked up from reference TRBV2 and TRBJ2-7): EPEVTQTPSHQVTQMGQEVILRCVPISNHLYFYWYRQILGQKVEFLVSFYNNEISEKSEIFDDQFSVERPDGSNFTLKIRSTKLEDSAMYFCASSVARDSFRYEQYFGPGTRLTVT.

This rearrangement joins TRBV25-1 to TRBJ2-2; D gene ambiguous. The germline CDR1 and CDR2 sequences are MGHDK and SYGVNS. This CDR3 has 13 residues. V was cut by 7 bases and J by 6 bases, with 12 bases left in between. The DNA of the CDR3 is TGTGCCAGCACCCCATGGAGTTCCGGGGAGCTGTTTTTT. This encodes CASTPWSSGELFF.

This chain links TRBV9 with TRBJ1-2; 8 nucleotides agree with TRBD1. J was trimmed by 3 bases and V by 4 bases; bases with no gene match: 2. This CDR3 region has 13 residues. The germline gives CDR1 SGDLS, CDR2 YYNGEE. The CDR3 loop reads CASSPDRDYGYTF. The CDR3 DNA follows: TGTGCCAGCAGCCCGGACAGGGACTATGGCTACACCTTC.

Regarding this clone: Within the sample, other DNA sequences also encode this same CDR3. The chain carries TRBV20-1 and TRBJ2-3; TRBD2 aligns across 13 bases. Germline V lookup: CDR1 DFQATT, CDR2 SNEGSKA (reference sequence). V lost 3 bases, J lost 5 bases, and 8 bases stayed unmatched. CDR3 size: 16 residues. CDR3 bases: TGCAGTGCTAGTTTAACTAGCGGGAGGGCCGGAGATACGCAGTATTTT. Translation: CSASLTSGRAGDTQYF.

The J gene is TRBJ2-1, the V gene TRBV9; TRBD2 aligns across 11 bases. V shed 2 bases and J 8 bases; nucleotides not matched to a gene: 3. The germline V gene has CDR1 SGDLS and CDR2 YYNGEE. The CDR3 runs 14 residues. CDR3: CASSVDSGRDEQFF. The CDR3 DNA reads as TGTGCCAGCAGCGTGGATAGCGGGAGGGATGAGCAGTTCTTC.

The chain employs TRBV4-3 and TRBJ2-7; possible D gene TRBD2, 6 bases. V lost 4 bases and J 7 bases, leaving 23 bases between the germline ends. The CDR3 extends over 16 amino acids. Looked up from germline, CDR1 is LGHNA and CDR2 is YSLEER. CDR3 residues: CASSRTWRGSLREQYF. CDR3 nucleotides: TGCGCCAGCAGCCGGACGTGGCGGGGAAGCCTACGAGAGCAGTACTTC.

Here the CDR3 reads CASSQGGLATGTKNIQYF. CDR3 bases: TGTGCCAGCAGCCAAGGGGGACTAGCAACGGGAACCAAAAACATTCAGTACTTC. The chain links TRBV4-2 to TRBJ2-4; TRBD2 matches at 9 bases. The CDR3 loop spans 18 amino acids. Trimming removed 1 base from V and 2 bases from J; junction bases left unmatched: 9. Germline CDR1 is LGHNA and CDR2 is YNFKEQ.

The chain employs TRBV28 and TRBJ1-3; 8 nucleotides match TRBD1. V lost 2 bases, J lost 4 bases, and 7 bases stayed unmatched. The CDR3 loop spans 16 amino acids. Germline CDR1 is MDHEN and CDR2 is SYDVKM. CDR3 bases: TGTGCCAGCAGTTTAGTCAGGGGGCTAGAGGGAAACACCATATATTTT. It is translated as CASSLVRGLEGNTIYF.

This chain links TRBV5-6 with TRBJ2-7, with TRBD2 identical over 13 bases. V was clipped by 4 bases and J by 10 bases; unmatched bases: 8. The CDR3 spans 14 residues. Germline-derived CDR1 and CDR2 are SGHDT and YYEEEE. In DNA, the CDR3 is TGTGCCAGCAGCCTTACGGGACTAGCGGGATTCCAGTACTTC. Translation gives CASSLTGLAGFQYF.

The chain joins TRBV18 to TRBJ1-5; unclear D gene. The ends were cut back, 3 bases at V and 5 bases at J, with 8 bases in the middle. The CDR3 is 13 amino acids. Germline lookup yields CDR1 KGHSH and CDR2 LQKENI. CDR3 protein: CASSPTRDQPQHF. CDR3 nucleotide sequence: TGTGCCAGCTCACCGACGAGGGATCAGCCCCAGCATTTT.

The chain combines TRBV12-3 or TRBV12-4 with TRBJ1-2; D gene uncertain. CDR3 size: 13 residues. The V end lost 3 bases, the J end lost 4 bases, and 9 bases lay between the germline ends. In nucleotides, the CDR3 is TGTGCCAGCAGTTTTCAGGCCCCCTATGGCTACACCTTC. It yields the protein CASSFQAPYGYTF.

This rearrangement joins TRBV2 to TRBJ2-1; 8 nucleotides line up with TRBD2. The CDR3 length is 15 residues. Trimming cost V 6 bases and J 9 bases; bases outside gene matches: 13. Per the germline V gene, CDR1 is SNHLY and CDR2 is FYNNEI. The DNA of the CDR3 is TGTGCCAGCAGGAAGGGAACTAGCGGAGGGGTTGAGCAGTTCTTC. Amino acids: CASRKGTSGGVEQFF.

The chain links TRBV12-5 to TRBJ1-1, with D hard to call. Trimming left V 0 bases short and J 0 bases short, with 26 bases between. Germline CDR1 reads LGHNT; CDR2 reads FRNRAP. The CDR3 runs 21 residues. CDR3 nucleotide sequence: TGTGCTAGTGGTTTGGTACCGGGAGTAGGGCAGCTTGTTTTAATGAACACTGAAGCTTTCTTT. This encodes CASGLVPGVGQLVLMNTEAFF.

The rearrangement uses TRBV19 and TRBJ1-2; 10 nucleotides line up with TRBD1. This CDR3 has 16 amino acids. Germline CDR1 is LNHDA and CDR2 is SQIVND (reference sequence). V was pared by 4 bases and J by 4 bases, with 9 bases of the junction left unmatched. The chain's CDR3 is CASSNLAGQGIYGYTF. DNA for the CDR3: TGTGCCAGTAGTAATCTGGCGGGACAGGGGATCTATGGCTACACCTTC.